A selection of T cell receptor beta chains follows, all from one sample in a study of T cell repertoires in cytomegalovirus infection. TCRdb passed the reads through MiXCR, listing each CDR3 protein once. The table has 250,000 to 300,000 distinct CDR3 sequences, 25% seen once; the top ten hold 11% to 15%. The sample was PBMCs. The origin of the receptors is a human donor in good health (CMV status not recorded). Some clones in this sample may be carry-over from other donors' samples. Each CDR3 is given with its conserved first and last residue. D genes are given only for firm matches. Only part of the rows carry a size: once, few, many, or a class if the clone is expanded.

CASSAGGQPNTEAFF TGTGCCAGCAGTGCCGGAGGACAGCCTAACACTGAAGCTTTCTTT TRBV6-6 - - TRBJ1-1
CASSYVKGVGQPQHF TGTGCCAGCAGTTACGTGAAAGGGGTAGGTCAGCCCCAGCATTTT TRBV6-5 - few TRBJ1-5
CASSLASSLYNEQFF TGTGCCAGCAGCTTAGCGTCCAGTCTCTACAATGAGCAGTTCTTC TRBV7-2 - many TRBJ2-1
CASSPRLAENIQYF TGTGCCAGCAGCCCCCGACTAGCGGAAAACATTCAGTACTTC TRBV7-2 TRBD2 few TRBJ2-4
CSALGRSSGSSYNEQFF TGCAGTGCGCTAGGACGTTCGAGCGGGAGTTCCTACAATGAGCAGTTCTTC TRBV20-1 TRBD2 few TRBJ2-1
CASSLNMGRTQYF TGTGCCAGCAGCCTCAACATGGGGAGAACCCAGTACTTC TRBV14 - many TRBJ2-5
CAISDLAGGDTQYF TGTGCCATCAGTGATCTAGCGGGGGGAGATACGCAGTATTTT TRBV10-3 TRBD2 - TRBJ2-3
CASSSRDSEQETQYF TGTGCCAGCAGCTCTCGGGACAGTGAGCAAGAGACCCAGTACTTC TRBV7-4 TRBD1 - TRBJ2-5
CASSLDSSQETQYF TGTGCCAGCAGCTTAGATAGTTCCCAAGAGACCCAGTACTTC TRBV7-2 - once TRBJ2-5
CSALLTGQETQYF TGCAGCGCCCTCCTGACAGGGCAAGAGACCCAGTACTTC TRBV29-1 TRBD1 few TRBJ2-5
CASSPTGAFGGNTIYF TGTGCCAGCAGCCCCACAGGGGCTTTCGGGGGAAACACCATATATTTT TRBV7-2 TRBD1 many TRBJ1-3
CACESRGSGNTIYF TGTGCCTGCGAATCAAGGGGCTCTGGAAACACCATATATTTT TRBV28 - - TRBJ1-3
CASSYNLGKGRNQPQHF TGTGCCAGCAGTTACAATTTGGGGAAAGGGAGAAATCAGCCCCAGCATTTT TRBV6-2/TRBV6-3 - - TRBJ1-5
CASSLSGQGNYGYTF TGTGCCAGCAGTTTATCAGGACAGGGCAACTATGGCTACACCTTC TRBV28 TRBD1 few TRBJ1-2
CASSENRGAGANVLTF TGTGCCAGCAGTGAAAACAGGGGGGCTGGGGCCAACGTCCTGACTTTC TRBV25-1 TRBD1 - TRBJ2-6
CASSQIMGLETEAFF TGTGCCAGCAGCCAGATAATGGGACTTGAGACTGAAGCTTTCTTT TRBV11-2 - few TRBJ1-1
CASSRPGLANTGELFF TGTGCCAGCAGCCGGCCGGGACTAGCGAACACCGGGGAGCTGTTTTTT TRBV5-4 TRBD2 - TRBJ2-2
CATRETGINQPQHF TGTGCCACCAGAGAGACAGGGATCAATCAGCCCCAGCATTTT TRBV24-1 TRBD1 few TRBJ1-5
CASSMGQASYEQYF TGTGCCAGTAGCATGGGACAGGCTTCCTACGAGCAGTACTTC TRBV19 TRBD1 - TRBJ2-7
CASSPFGGTTTDTQYF TGTGCCAGCAGCCCATTTGGGGGGACTACCACAGATACGCAGTATTTT TRBV11-2 TRBD2 - TRBJ2-3
CASSLEGTGAAGELFF TGTGCCAGCAGCTTAGAAGGGACAGGGGCGGCCGGGGAGCTGTTTTTT TRBV7-2 TRBD1 many TRBJ2-2
CASSLTMASGKTGELFF TGTGCCAGCAGCTTAACGATGGCTAGCGGGAAGACCGGGGAGCTGTTTTTT TRBV7-3 TRBD2 few TRBJ2-2
CASNRGAANEKLFF TGTGCCAGCAACCGGGGGGCGGCTAATGAAAAACTGTTTTTT TRBV11-3 - - TRBJ1-4
CATSDSRGSTDTQYF TGTGCCACCAGTGATTCGAGAGGTTCCACAGATACGCAGTATTTT TRBV24-1 - few TRBJ2-3
CASGGGGANQPQHF TGTGCCAGCGGGGGGGGTGGGGCCAATCAGCCCCAGCATTTT TRBV28 - few TRBJ1-5
CASSWPGGSPTDTQYF TGTGCCAGCAGCTGGCCTGGCGGGAGTCCTACAGATACGCAGTATTTT TRBV7-2 TRBD2 many TRBJ2-3
CASSVGSGGPYEQYF TGTGCCAGCAGCGTAGGCAGCGGGGGTCCCTACGAGCAGTACTTC TRBV9 TRBD2 - TRBJ2-7
CASSGTEKYEQYF TGTGCCAGCAGTGGGACAGAGAAGTACGAGCAGTACTTC TRBV25-1 - few TRBJ2-7
CASSPLERAHEQYF TGTGCCAGCAGCCCCCTCGAGAGGGCTCACGAGCAGTACTTC TRBV28 - - TRBJ2-7
CASSWRQGAQSPLHF TGTGCCAGCAGTTGGAGACAGGGAGCTCAATCACCCCTCCACTTT TRBV12-3/TRBV12-4 TRBD1 - TRBJ1-6
CSVPRTSGDTDTQYF TGCAGCGTTCCAAGGACTAGCGGGGACACAGATACGCAGTATTTT TRBV29-1 TRBD2 once TRBJ2-3
CASSPRGGGGSGELFF TGTGCCAGCAGCCCCCGGGGCGGGGGGGGGTCCGGGGAGCTGTTTTTT TRBV28 TRBD2 - TRBJ2-2
CAIVPGGWETQYF TGTGCCATCGTCCCCGGGGGATGGGAGACCCAGTACTTC TRBV28 - few TRBJ2-5
CASSSHRGSGREIYGYTF TGTGCCAGCAGCTCCCACCGTGGGTCTGGCAGGGAAATCTATGGCTACACCTTC TRBV11-2 - - TRBJ1-2
CASSLVRGQGVEQFF TGTGCCAGCAGCTTAGTGAGGGGTCAAGGAGTTGAGCAGTTCTTC TRBV7-2 - many TRBJ2-1
CSVAGSYEQYF TGCAGCGTAGCTGGGAGCTACGAGCAGTACTTC TRBV29-1 - - TRBJ2-7
CASSSGQGEFNEQFF TGTGCCAGCAGCTCGGGACAGGGGGAATTCAATGAGCAGTTCTTC TRBV7-9 TRBD1 - TRBJ2-1
CASSPVGVNEQFF TGTGCCAGCAGCCCCGTGGGGGTCAATGAGCAGTTCTTC TRBV5-6 - - TRBJ2-1
CASSSPAGGTKNIQYF TGTGCCAGCAGCTCGCCGGCGGGAGGTACCAAAAACATTCAGTACTTC TRBV7-8 TRBD2 few TRBJ2-4
CASSFNPPAGGGETQYF TGTGCCAGCAGTTTCAACCCCCCAGCGGGGGGCGGGGAGACCCAGTACTTC TRBV27 TRBD2 - TRBJ2-5
CSVEQGGQPQHF TGCAGCGTTGAGCAGGGCGGTCAGCCCCAGCATTTT TRBV29-1 - once TRBJ1-5
CASSQGRGSSKPGELFF TGTGCCAGCAGCCAAGGGAGGGGGTCTTCGAAACCCGGGGAGCTGTTTTTT TRBV4-2 - few TRBJ2-2
CASSRQSGRPGYANTGELFF TGTGCCAGCAGCCGACAAAGCGGGAGGCCAGGCTACGCGAACACCGGGGAGCTGTTTTTT TRBV14 TRBD2 - TRBJ2-2
CASSPPLNGTRKGYTF TGTGCCAGCAGCCCCCCCTTGAACGGGACACGCAAAGGCTACACCTTC TRBV7-9 - - TRBJ1-2
CATSRGGTVDQPQHF TGTGCCACCAGCAGAGGGGGGACAGTGGATCAGCCCCAGCATTTT TRBV15 TRBD1 few TRBJ1-5